These 29 T cell receptor beta chains came from one sample sequenced in a study of cytomegalovirus exposure and HLA in healthy donors. PCR used 60 Vbeta primers and 13 Jbeta primers. TCRdb keeps only in-frame clones here, not all; method: immunoSEQ multiplex PCR. The sample gives about 260,000 clones, approximately 84% of which show up once; approximately 2% is in the top ten. The material sequenced was PBMCs. These receptors were taken from a woman aged 40-49 years in good health and CMV-seropositive.

This clone was detected only once. This chain connects TRBV9 to TRBJ2-3, with D tentatively TRBD2 (6 bases). Germline V gives CDR1 SGDLS, CDR2 YYNGEE. This CDR3 has 15 amino acids. V was shortened by 0 bases and J by 2 bases, with 10 bases between the two germline ends. DNA of the CDR3: TGTGCCAGCAGCGTAGGGGGGGATATCACAGATACGCAGTATTTT. Translation: CASSVGGDITDTQYF.

The gene calls are TRBV29-1 and TRBJ2-7, with a tentative D call TRBD1 (6 bases). Trimming left V 0 bases short and J 0 bases short, with 9 bases between. This CDR3 region has 14 residues. Per the germline V gene, CDR1 is SQVTM and CDR2 is ANQGSEA. The chain's CDR3 is CSVEEDSSSYEQYF. DNA for the CDR3: TGCAGCGTTGAAGAGGACAGTTCCTCCTACGAGCAGTACTTC.

The chain recombines TRBV10-2 with TRBJ2-7, with D maybe TRBD1 (6 bases). CDR1 and CDR2 (germline): WSHSY, SAAADI. V shed 8 bases and J shed 2 bases, with 10 bases lying between them. The CDR3 runs 12 residues. In DNA form, the CDR3 reads TGCGCCAGCCGACAGGTTCCCTACGAGCAGTACTTC. It yields the protein CASRQVPYEQYF.

This chain uses TRBV10-3 with TRBJ2-7, with D tentatively TRBD2 (6 bases). Germline V gives CDR1 ENHRY, CDR2 SYGVKD. Deletions cut 0 bases from V and 6 bases from J, with 12 bases between. There are 14 residues in the CDR3. CDR3 bases: TGTGCCATCAGTGAGTCTTCCGGGGGAAGCGAGCAGTACTTC. It codes for CAISESSGGSEQYF.

The chain links TRBV7-2 to TRBJ2-3; tentative D call: TRBD1 (5 bases). The germline V gene encodes CDR1 SGHTA and CDR2 FQGNSA. The CDR3 runs to 15 residues. V lost 9 bases and J lost 1, with 17 bases in between. The CDR3 DNA reads TGTGCCAGTGGTTCGGCAGGGCCGGGCACAGATACGCAGTATTTT. Residues: CASGSAGPGTDTQYF.

The chain carries TRBV19 and TRBJ2-1; 13 bases line up with TRBD2. The germline V gene has CDR1 LNHDA and CDR2 SQIVND (reference sequence). This CDR3 comprises 16 residues. Trimming cost V 7 bases and J 1 base; bases outside gene matches: 4. Written as DNA, the CDR3 is TGTGCCAGTACCGAGACTAGCGGGAGGTCCTACAATGAGCAGTTCTTC. Encoded protein: CASTETSGRSYNEQFF.

The chain employs TRBV7-9 and TRBJ2-3; possibly TRBD2 for D (5 bases). Looked up from germline, CDR1 is SEHNR and CDR2 is FQNEAQ (reference sequence). This CDR3 region has 16 residues. V lost 1 base to trimming and J lost 0 bases, with 11 bases between them. CDR3 sequence reads: CASSLGSTISTDTQYF. CDR3 sequence (DNA): TGTGCCAGCAGCTTAGGATCGACTATCAGCACAGATACGCAGTATTTT.

The sample holds a few counts of this clone. The J gene is TRBJ2-7, the V gene TRBV10-3; perhaps TRBD1 as D (5 bases). Germline V gene data show CDR1 as ENHRY and CDR2 as SYGVKD. Trimming shortened V by 6 bases and J by 2 bases, and 14 bases separated the two germline ends. The CDR3 is made up of 14 amino acids. CDR3 in amino acids: CAISPTGNAYEQYF. The CDR3 bases are TGTGCCATCAGCCCCACAGGTAACGCCTACGAGCAGTACTTC.

The CDR3, as DNA: TGTGCCAGCAGCGCCAAAAATGGCTACACCTTC. Amino acids: CASSAKNGYTF. This rearrangement joins TRBV9 to TRBJ1-2; D gene ambiguous. This CDR3 is built from 11 residues. The germline gives CDR1 SGDLS, CDR2 YYNGEE. The ends were cut back, 3 bases at V and 6 bases at J, with 6 bases in the middle.

The V and J genes are TRBV13 and TRBJ1-2; 11 bases are shared with TRBD1. The CDR3 is 16 residues long. The J segment lost 4 bases and the V segment lost 0 bases, leaving 4 bases of the junction unmatched. Germline assignment: CDR1 PRHDT and CDR2 FYEKMQ (reference sequence). The CDR3 spells CASSLGDRGRTYGYTF. DNA for the CDR3: TGTGCCAGCAGCTTAGGGGACAGGGGGCGCACCTATGGCTACACCTTC. Supplemented by reference TRBV13 and TRBJ1-2, the full variable domain reads AAGVIQSPRHLIKEKRETATLKCYPIPRHDTVYWYQQGPGQDPQFLISFYEKMQSDKGSIPDRFSAQQFSDYHSELNMSSLELGDSALYFCASSLGDRGRTYGYTFGSGTRLTVV.

This sequence joins TRBV7-9 and TRBJ1-4; TRBD1 agrees at 7 bases. Germline trimming cut 2 bases from V and 6 bases from J; bases unmatched to any gene: 6. Looked up from germline, CDR1 is SEHNR and CDR2 is FQNEAQ (reference sequence). CDR3 size: 15 residues. CDR3 residues: CASSLYTGEYEKLFF. The CDR3 nucleotides are TGTGCCAGCAGCTTATATACAGGGGAGTATGAAAAACTGTTTTTT. The variable domain in full, with the rest retrieved from reference TRBV7-9 and TRBJ1-4, is DTGVSQNPRHKITKRGQNVTFRCDPISEHNRLYWYRQTLGQGPEFLTYFQNEAQLEKSRLLSDRFSAERPKGSFSTLEIQRTEQGDSAMYLCASSLYTGEYEKLFFGSGTQLSVL.

The chain is built from TRBV25-1 and TRBJ2-2; 7 nucleotides align to TRBD1. The J segment lost 4 bases and the V segment lost 4 bases, leaving 12 bases of the junction unmatched. The germline V gene encodes CDR1 MGHDK and CDR2 SYGVNS. The CDR3 is made up of 17 amino acids. CDR3 DNA: TGTGCCAGCAGTGGACCGGACAGGCCACTTACCACCGGGGAGCTGTTTTTT. Translated, it gives CASSGPDRPLTTGELFF.

V and J are TRBV28 and TRBJ2-7; unclear D gene. CDR1 and CDR2 (germline): MDHEN, SYDVKM. This CDR3 comprises 14 residues. With 3 bases removed from V and 0 bases from J, the gap between germline ends came to 9 bases. The CDR3 region is CASSFPYSSYEQYF. The CDR3 nucleotides read TGTGCCAGCAGTTTCCCCTACTCCTCCTACGAGCAGTACTTC.

The rearrangement links TRBV10-3 to TRBJ2-3; 9 nucleotides match TRBD1. The CDR3 contains 15 residues. The V gene end was trimmed by 6 bases and the J gene end by 0 bases; junction bases not matched to a gene: 4. Per the germline V gene, CDR1 is ENHRY and CDR2 is SYGVKD. The CDR3 region has the DNA TGTGCCATCAGCAACGGGACAGGGAGCACAGATACGCAGTATTTT. The encoded protein is CAISNGTGSTDTQYF.

The chain links TRBV6-1 to TRBJ1-1; 7 bases align to TRBD1. CDR3 length: 14 residues. Germline V gives CDR1 MNHNS, CDR2 SASEGT. The V segment lost 6 bases and the J segment 0 bases; nucleotides outside the gene matches: 4. The CDR3 bases are TGTGCCAGCAGAACCGGGACAGTGAACACTGAAGCTTTCTTT. It yields the protein CASRTGTVNTEAFF.

The chain couples TRBV7-9 to TRBJ2-3, with 10 bases identical to TRBD1. CDR3 length: 14 residues. Germline V CDR1 and CDR2: SEHNR, FQNEAQ (reference sequence). Unmatched junction bases numbered 1, after V lost 1 base and J lost 6 bases. The CDR3 is CASSLGTGGDTQYF. The CDR3 DNA sequence: TGTGCCAGCAGCTTAGGGACAGGGGGGGATACGCAGTATTTT.

The chain couples TRBV28 to TRBJ2-7, with 9 bases lining up with TRBD1. This CDR3 is 14 amino acids long. Germline V gene data show CDR1 as MDHEN and CDR2 as SYDVKM. The junction had 4 bases not matched to a gene; V was cut back by 5 bases and J by 2 bases. The CDR3 sequence: CASSLRDRAYEQYF. The CDR3 bases are TGTGCCAGCAGTCTCCGGGACAGGGCCTACGAGCAGTACTTC.

The chain links TRBV27 to TRBJ1-2, with 10 bases fitting TRBD1. V was pared by 6 bases and J by 5 bases, with 6 bases of the junction left unmatched. The CDR3 runs to 14 residues. Germline lookup yields CDR1 MNHEY and CDR2 SMNVEV (reference sequence). This CDR3 is CASRYTGQGYGYTF. The DNA for the CDR3 is TGTGCCAGCAGATACACGGGACAGGGGTATGGCTACACCTTC.

The chain combines TRBV7-3 with TRBJ1-5; tentative D call: TRBD1 (6 bases). The germline CDR1 and CDR2 sequences are SGHTA and FQGTGA. CDR3 length: 14 amino acids. The ends were cut back, 4 bases at V and 5 bases at J, with 12 bases in the middle. The CDR3 nucleotides are TGTGCCAGCAGCTCCTACAGGGTGGATCAGCCCCAGCATTTT. Amino acids: CASSSYRVDQPQHF.

J is TRBJ1-4 and V is TRBV19; 9 bases are a match to TRBD1. Germline loops: CDR1 LNHDA, CDR2 SQIVND (reference sequence). V shed 3 bases and J 0 bases; nucleotides not matched to a gene: 2. The CDR3 is 16 residues long. The CDR3 sequence: CASSIGDRATNEKLFF. The CDR3 DNA reads as TGTGCCAGTAGTATCGGGGACAGGGCAACTAATGAAAAACTGTTTTTT.

This clone has just a few counts. The chain combines TRBV7-2 with TRBJ2-3; 10 positions match TRBD2. Germline trimming cut 5 bases from V and 0 bases from J; bases unmatched to any gene: 8. Germline V gene lookup returns CDR1 SGHTA and CDR2 FQGNSA. The CDR3 extends over 17 amino acids. In DNA, the CDR3 is TGTGCCAGCAGCAAATCACTAGCGGGGAAAAGCACAGATACGCAGTATTTT. Protein sequence: CASSKSLAGKSTDTQYF.

The rearrangement joins TRBV19 to TRBJ1-4; no clear D gene. Deletions cut 6 bases from V and 5 bases from J, with 10 bases between. This CDR3 region has 13 residues. Germline V gene lookup returns CDR1 LNHDA and CDR2 SQIVND (reference sequence). CDR3 DNA: TGTGCCAGTAGCTACAGCATAAATGAAAAACTGTTTTTT. It specifies CASSYSINEKLFF. The full variable domain, in which reference TRBV19 and TRBJ1-4 provide the parts outside the CDR3, is DGGITQSPKYLFRKEGQNVTLSCEQNLNHDAMYWYRQDPGQGLRLIYYSQIVNDFQKGDIAEGYSVSREKKESFPLTVTSAQKNPTAFYLCASSYSINEKLFFGSGTQLSVL.

The chain uses TRBV5-4 and TRBJ2-1; maybe TRBD2 (6 bases). CDR1 and CDR2 (germline): SGHNT, YYREEE (reference sequence). The V and J ends lost 4 bases and 5 bases respectively, with 10 bases between them. CDR3 length equals 13 residues. CDR3 coding DNA: TGTGCCAGCAGCAAGGAGGGTCACAATGAGCAGTTCTTC. Translation: CASSKEGHNEQFF. The entire variable domain, with the rest obtained from reference TRBV5-4 and TRBJ2-1, is as follows: ETGVTQSPTHLIKTRGQQVTLRCSSQSGHNTVSWYQQALGQGPQFIFQYYREEENGRGNFPPRFSGLQFPNYSSELNVNALELDDSALYLCASSKEGHNEQFFGPGTRLTVL.

This clone was seen a few times. CDR3 DNA: TGTGCCAGCAGTCTCAATACCGGGATCCTTAATTCACCCCTCCACTTT. Protein: CASSLNTGILNSPLHF. The J gene is TRBJ1-6, the V gene TRBV2, with D hard to call. This CDR3 comprises 16 residues. V was clipped by 5 bases and J by 6 bases, with 17 bases between them. Germline CDR1 reads SNHLY; CDR2 reads FYNNEI.

This clone occurred once. The rearrangement uses TRBV19 and TRBJ1-2; 8 bases are a match to TRBD1. Germline V gene data show CDR1 as LNHDA and CDR2 as SQIVND (reference sequence). The CDR3 is 14 amino acids. J gave up 8 bases and V 5 bases, and 10 bases lay outside the gene matches. The CDR3 bases are TGTGCCAGTAGTGTCGACAGGGGTAGAGGGGGCTACACCTTC. Translation: CASSVDRGRGGYTF.

The chain uses TRBV5-6 and TRBJ2-5; D gene ambiguous. The CDR3 runs 14 residues. V gave up 1 base and J gave up 5 bases, with 12 bases separating them. CDR1 and CDR2 from the germline V gene are SGHDT and YYEEEE. In DNA form, the CDR3 reads TGTGCCAGCAGCTTGCAGCGAACCGGGGAGACCCAGTACTTC. Translating gives CASSLQRTGETQYF.

This clone was observed at least ten times. The chain carries TRBV6-5 and TRBJ2-7, with D possibly TRBD1 on 5 matching bases. V gave up 6 bases and J gave up 3 bases, with 6 bases separating them. CDR3 size: 11 residues. In germline, CDR1 is MNHEY, CDR2 SVGAGI. The CDR3 loop is CASRQDYEQYF. The CDR3 region has the DNA TGTGCCAGCAGACAGGACTACGAGCAGTACTTC.

This chain uses TRBV11-3 with TRBJ2-7; no firm D call. The V gene lost 1 base and the J gene lost 5 bases, with 15 bases spanning the gap. Germline V lookup: CDR1 SGHNT, CDR2 YENEEA. The CDR3 is made up of 15 amino acids. The CDR3 reads CASSLGGRSLHEQYF. In DNA form, the CDR3 reads TGTGCCAGCAGCTTAGGTGGTAGGAGTCTCCACGAGCAGTACTTC.

The chain combines TRBV11-2 with TRBJ1-1, with D unclear. This CDR3 spans 13 amino acids. V lost 2 bases and J 4 bases, leaving 8 bases between the germline ends. Germline assignment: CDR1 SGHAT and CDR2 FQNNGV. This chain's CDR3 is CASSLSTGTEAFF. CDR3 nucleotides: TGTGCCAGCAGCTTATCCACCGGCACTGAAGCTTTCTTT.